This T cell receptor (beta chain) was observed in a study of shared T cell receptors in the human thymus. The repertoire was sequenced with immunoSEQ multiplex PCR; TCRdb's copy has only in-frame clones and lacks some. The sample carries almost 550,000 clones, around 78% recorded once. The sample was also linked to a second study, of human thymus T cells. From that report: In corrective heart surgery, resections were taken, and these provided the thymus tissue. Related work found strong thymic repertoire overlap between unrelated individuals.

The specimen sequenced was thymocytes. This TCR was recovered from a boy younger than two with a congenital heart defect.

The CDR3 is CASSWTSGRVAVYEQYF. The CDR3 coding sequence is TGCGCCAGCAGCTGGACTAGCGGGAGGGTCGCGGTCTACGAGCAGTACTTC. This sequence joins TRBV5-1 and TRBJ2-7; TRBD2 matches 15 bases. CDR1 is SGHRS, CDR2 YFSETQ, per germline. The J segment lost 3 bases and the V segment lost 3 bases, leaving 7 bases of the junction unmatched. CDR3 length: 17 amino acids.